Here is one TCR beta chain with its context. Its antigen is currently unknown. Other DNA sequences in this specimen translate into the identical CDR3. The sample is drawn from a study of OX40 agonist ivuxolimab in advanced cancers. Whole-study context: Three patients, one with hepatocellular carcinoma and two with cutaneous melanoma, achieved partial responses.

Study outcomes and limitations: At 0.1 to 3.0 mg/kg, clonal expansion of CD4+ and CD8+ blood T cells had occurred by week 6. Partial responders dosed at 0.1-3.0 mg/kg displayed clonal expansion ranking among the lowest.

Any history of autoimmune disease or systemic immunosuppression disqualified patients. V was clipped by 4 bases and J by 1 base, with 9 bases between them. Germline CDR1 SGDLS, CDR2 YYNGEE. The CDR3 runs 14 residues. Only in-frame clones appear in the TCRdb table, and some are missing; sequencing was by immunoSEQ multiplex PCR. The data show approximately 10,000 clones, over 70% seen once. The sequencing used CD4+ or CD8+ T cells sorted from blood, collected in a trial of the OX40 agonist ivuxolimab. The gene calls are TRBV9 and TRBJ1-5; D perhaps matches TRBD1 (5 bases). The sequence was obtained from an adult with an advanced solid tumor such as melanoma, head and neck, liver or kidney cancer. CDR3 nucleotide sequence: TGTGCCAGCAGCCGCGGGGCGAGCAATCAGCCCCAGCATTTT. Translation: CASSRGASNQPQHF. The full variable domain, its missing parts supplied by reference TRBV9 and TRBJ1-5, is DSGVTQTPKHLITATGQRVTLRCSPRSGDLSVYWYQQSLDQGLQFLIQYYNGEERAKGNILERFSAQQFPDLHSELNLSSLELGDSALYFCASSRGASNQPQHFGDGTRLSIL.